The rows below give T cell receptor beta chains drawn from one sample of a study of T cells in Graves' hyperthyroidism and ophthalmopathy. MiXCR was run by TCRdb on the multiplex PCR reads, yielding one entry per CDR3 protein. The data hold about 640,000 distinct CDR3 sequences, with around 21% observed a single time. Sequenced: blood. The receptors originated from a man aged 25 to 40 with Graves' ophthalmopathy. Both conserved end residues are part of each CDR3. A D gene is named only where the DNA matches it firmly. Rows may omit the clone size; those that give it use once, few, many or a size class.

d_call: .
clone_size: many
v_call: TRBV13
j_call: TRBJ2-7
cdr3_nt: TGTGCCAGCAGCTCCCGGACTGGCTACTACGAGCAGTACTTC
cdr3_aa: CASSSRTGYYEQYF

d_call: .
clone_size: few
v_call: TRBV3-1
j_call: TRBJ2-2
cdr3_nt: TGTGCCAGCAGCCAAAGGCAGGGGAACACCGGGGAGCTGTTTTTT
cdr3_aa: CASSQRQGNTGELFF

d_call: .
clone_size: many
v_call: TRBV28
j_call: TRBJ2-5
cdr3_nt: TGTGCCAGCAGCCCTTATACTGGCGAGACCCAGTACTTC
cdr3_aa: CASSPYTGETQYF

d_call: .
clone_size: .
v_call: TRBV6-1
j_call: TRBJ2-7
cdr3_nt: TGTGCCAGCACCCAAAAGCTACCCGGGGCAGCGGACTCCTACGAGCAGTACTTC
cdr3_aa: CASTQKLPGAADSYEQYF

d_call: .
clone_size: many
v_call: TRBV7-2
j_call: TRBJ2-7
cdr3_nt: TGTGCCAGCAGCTTAGAGTTCGGGCCCTACGAGCAGTACTTC
cdr3_aa: CASSLEFGPYEQYF

d_call: .
clone_size: many
v_call: TRBV7-2
j_call: TRBJ1-4
cdr3_nt: TGTGCCAGCAGCTTAGTTGCCAGGGAGAGCGAAAAACTGTTTTTT
cdr3_aa: CASSLVARESEKLFF

d_call: .
clone_size: .
v_call: TRBV29-1
j_call: TRBJ2-7
cdr3_nt: TGCAGCGTTGTACAGAACTCCTACGAGCAGTACTTC
cdr3_aa: CSVVQNSYEQYF

d_call: .
clone_size: .
v_call: TRBV4-3
j_call: TRBJ2-2
cdr3_nt: TGCGCCAGCAGCCAAGGAGTAGGACCCCTGAACACCGGGGAGCTGTTTTTT
cdr3_aa: CASSQGVGPLNTGELFF

d_call: .
clone_size: .
v_call: TRBV27
j_call: TRBJ1-5
cdr3_nt: TGTGCCAGCAGTTTACGAAGGGGGATAGAGAATCAGCCCCAGCATTTT
cdr3_aa: CASSLRRGIENQPQHF

d_call: .
clone_size: many
v_call: TRBV12-3/TRBV12-4
j_call: TRBJ1-2
cdr3_nt: TGTGCCAGCAGTTCCCGTTTGGGGGGGGATTATGGCTACACCTTC
cdr3_aa: CASSSRLGGDYGYTF

d_call: .
clone_size: .
v_call: TRBV6-1
j_call: TRBJ2-3
cdr3_nt: TGTGCCAGCAGTGAGGAGACTCTTGCAGATACGCAGTATTTT
cdr3_aa: CASSEETLADTQYF

d_call: .
clone_size: .
v_call: TRBV6-1
j_call: TRBJ1-5
cdr3_nt: TGTGCCAGCAGTCGGGGCACCGGACAGCCCCAGCATTTT
cdr3_aa: CASSRGTGQPQHF

d_call: .
clone_size: .
v_call: TRBV30
j_call: TRBJ1-4
cdr3_nt: TGTGCCTGGAGTGTACAAGAGTTGAAGGAAAAACTGTTTTTT
cdr3_aa: CAWSVQELKEKLFF

d_call: .
clone_size: .
v_call: TRBV5-4
j_call: TRBJ1-2
cdr3_nt: TGTGCCAGCAGCTCCGGGACCAGGGTAAATGGCTACACCTTC
cdr3_aa: CASSSGTRVNGYTF

d_call: .
clone_size: .
v_call: TRBV7-3
j_call: TRBJ1-5
cdr3_nt: TGTGCCAGCAGCTCCAAGGACAGAAACAATCAGCCCCAGCATTTT
cdr3_aa: CASSSKDRNNQPQHF

d_call: TRBD1
clone_size: .
v_call: TRBV28
j_call: TRBJ1-2
cdr3_nt: TGTGCCAGCGGGACAGCTTTTAACTATGGCTACACCTTC
cdr3_aa: CASGTAFNYGYTF

d_call: .
clone_size: .
v_call: TRBV12-3/TRBV12-4
j_call: TRBJ2-7
cdr3_nt: TGTGCCAGCAGTTTAGGACGACCCTACGAGCAGTACTTC
cdr3_aa: CASSLGRPYEQYF

d_call: TRBD2
clone_size: many
v_call: TRBV20-1
j_call: TRBJ2-5
cdr3_nt: TGCAGTGCTAGAGGGGATAGCGGGGGTGGAGAGACCCAGTACTTC
cdr3_aa: CSARGDSGGGETQYF

d_call: .
clone_size: .
v_call: TRBV4-1
j_call: TRBJ1-6
cdr3_nt: TGCGCCAGCAGCAACCCGGAGGGGTCCTATAATTCACCCCTCCACTTT
cdr3_aa: CASSNPEGSYNSPLHF

d_call: .
clone_size: .
v_call: TRBV19
j_call: TRBJ1-5
cdr3_nt: TGTGCCAGTAGTCGTGACGGGGGTTTTTGGCCCCAGCATTTT
cdr3_aa: CASSRDGGFWPQHF

d_call: .
clone_size: many
v_call: TRBV20-1
j_call: TRBJ2-6
cdr3_nt: TGCAGTGCTAGAGGTGCTGGGGCCAACGTCCTGACTTTC
cdr3_aa: CSARGAGANVLTF

d_call: .
clone_size: once
v_call: TRBV28
j_call: TRBJ2-1
cdr3_nt: TGTGCCAGCGCCGGCCGGGAGCGTAATGAGCAGTTCTTC
cdr3_aa: CASAGRERNEQFF

d_call: .
clone_size: many
v_call: TRBV3-1
j_call: TRBJ2-7
cdr3_nt: TGTGCCAGCAGCCTCGCGACAGGCTACGAGCAGTACTTC
cdr3_aa: CASSLATGYEQYF

d_call: .
clone_size: many
v_call: TRBV20-1
j_call: TRBJ1-5
cdr3_nt: TGCAGTGCGGTATTCGACGGATATAGCAATCAGCCCCAGCATTTT
cdr3_aa: CSAVFDGYSNQPQHF

d_call: .
clone_size: few
v_call: TRBV6-2/TRBV6-3
j_call: TRBJ1-1
cdr3_nt: TGTGCCAGCAGTTACCGGTCGGATGAAGCTTTCTTT
cdr3_aa: CASSYRSDEAFF

d_call: .
clone_size: few
v_call: TRBV20-1
j_call: TRBJ2-1
cdr3_nt: TGCAGTGCTAGAGAGTCGGGACCAAGCTCCTACAATGAGCAGTTCTTC
cdr3_aa: CSARESGPSSYNEQFF

d_call: .
clone_size: .
v_call: TRBV28
j_call: TRBJ2-5
cdr3_nt: TGTGCCAGCAGTCAGTTCGCGGAGACCCAGTACTTC
cdr3_aa: CASSQFAETQYF

d_call: TRBD1
clone_size: .
v_call: TRBV5-6
j_call: TRBJ2-1
cdr3_nt: TGTGCCAGCAGGACAGGGGCCTATGAGCAGTTCTTC
cdr3_aa: CASRTGAYEQFF

d_call: .
clone_size: few
v_call: TRBV6-1
j_call: TRBJ1-5
cdr3_nt: TGTGCCAGCAGTACCGGTGGTCAGCCCCAGCATTTT
cdr3_aa: CASSTGGQPQHF

d_call: .
clone_size: .
v_call: TRBV6-1
j_call: TRBJ1-5
cdr3_nt: TGTGCCAGCAGTGAATTGTCAGGGGTCAATCAGCCCCAGCATTTT
cdr3_aa: CASSELSGVNQPQHF

d_call: TRBD1
clone_size: many
v_call: TRBV7-2
j_call: TRBJ1-5
cdr3_nt: TGTGCCAGCAGCTATACAGGGGATCAGCCCCAGCATTTT
cdr3_aa: CASSYTGDQPQHF

d_call: .
clone_size: many
v_call: TRBV28
j_call: TRBJ2-3
cdr3_nt: TGTGCCAGCAGCCCGAACACAGATACGCAGTATTTT
cdr3_aa: CASSPNTDTQYF

d_call: .
clone_size: few
v_call: TRBV6-2/TRBV6-3
j_call: TRBJ1-5
cdr3_nt: TGTGCCAGCAGTTACGGCGGGGTCGGCAATCAGCCCCAGCATTTT
cdr3_aa: CASSYGGVGNQPQHF

d_call: TRBD2
clone_size: .
v_call: TRBV15
j_call: TRBJ2-1
cdr3_nt: TGTGCCACCAGCAGGGGGGTAGCGGGAAACCCCTACAATGAGCAGTTCTTC
cdr3_aa: CATSRGVAGNPYNEQFF

d_call: TRBD2
clone_size: .
v_call: TRBV19
j_call: TRBJ2-3
cdr3_nt: TGTGCCAGTAGTATAGGCGGGAGGAGTCGCGATACGCAGTATTTT
cdr3_aa: CASSIGGRSRDTQYF

d_call: .
clone_size: .
v_call: TRBV12-3/TRBV12-4
j_call: TRBJ2-2
cdr3_nt: TGTGCCAGCAGCCCGGACGGTGAATTCTCAGGCGCCGGGGAGCTGTTTTTT
cdr3_aa: CASSPDGEFSGAGELFF

d_call: .
clone_size: .
v_call: TRBV6-2/TRBV6-3
j_call: TRBJ2-5
cdr3_nt: TGTGCCAGCAGTTACGGTACCGGGACCCAGTACTTC
cdr3_aa: CASSYGTGTQYF

d_call: .
clone_size: many
v_call: TRBV2
j_call: TRBJ2-7
cdr3_nt: TGTGCCAGCAGTGAATGGAACGAGCAGTACTTC
cdr3_aa: CASSEWNEQYF

d_call: .
clone_size: many
v_call: TRBV2
j_call: TRBJ2-7
cdr3_nt: TGTGCCACCCGGGATCCTGCCTACGAGCAGTACTTC
cdr3_aa: CATRDPAYEQYF

d_call: .
clone_size: many
v_call: TRBV3-1
j_call: TRBJ1-5
cdr3_nt: TGTGCCAGCAGCCAATTCCCGAGGGGGGCCAACACTAGCAATCAGCCCCAGCATTTT
cdr3_aa: CASSQFPRGANTSNQPQHF

d_call: TRBD2
clone_size: many
v_call: TRBV20-1
j_call: TRBJ2-3
cdr3_nt: TGCAGTGCTTTCCGAGCGGGAGGAACAGATACGCAGTATTTT
cdr3_aa: CSAFRAGGTDTQYF

d_call: .
clone_size: few
v_call: TRBV11-2
j_call: TRBJ1-1
cdr3_nt: TGTGCCAGCAGTCGGGGATTCATGAACACTGAAGCTTTCTTT
cdr3_aa: CASSRGFMNTEAFF

d_call: TRBD2
clone_size: few
v_call: TRBV7-6
j_call: TRBJ2-1
cdr3_nt: TGTGCCAGCAGCAATCCGGGACTAGGGACTGGGAATGAGCAGTTCTTC
cdr3_aa: CASSNPGLGTGNEQFF

d_call: .
clone_size: many
v_call: TRBV2
j_call: TRBJ2-3
cdr3_nt: TGTGCCAGCAGGAACTTGGGAGATACGCAGTATTTT
cdr3_aa: CASRNLGDTQYF

d_call: TRBD1
clone_size: few
v_call: TRBV27
j_call: TRBJ2-4
cdr3_nt: TGTGCCAGCAGTCCACCCGGGACAGGGGTCGACATTCAGTACTTC
cdr3_aa: CASSPPGTGVDIQYF

d_call: .
clone_size: .
v_call: TRBV7-9
j_call: TRBJ1-5
cdr3_nt: TGTGCCAGCAGCTTAGGCCACTCGGGGGCAGGGCAGCCCCAGCATTTT
cdr3_aa: CASSLGHSGAGQPQHF

d_call: .
clone_size: many
v_call: TRBV2
j_call: TRBJ2-1
cdr3_nt: TGTGCCAGCAGTGATATACAGGGATGGTACAATGAGCAGTTCTTC
cdr3_aa: CASSDIQGWYNEQFF

d_call: .
clone_size: .
v_call: TRBV28
j_call: TRBJ2-3
cdr3_nt: TGTGCCAGCAGTTTTTCCGGGCCCACAGATACGCAGTATTTT
cdr3_aa: CASSFSGPTDTQYF

d_call: TRBD2
clone_size: few
v_call: TRBV20-1
j_call: TRBJ2-1
cdr3_nt: TGCAGTGCTTACAGCGGGAGCGGGAATGAGCAGTTCTTC
cdr3_aa: CSAYSGSGNEQFF

d_call: .
clone_size: few
v_call: TRBV27
j_call: TRBJ2-1
cdr3_nt: TGTGCCAGCAGTTTATCGGGGGGGCGGAAATACAATGAGCAGTTCTTC
cdr3_aa: CASSLSGGRKYNEQFF

d_call: .
clone_size: many
v_call: TRBV30
j_call: TRBJ2-1
cdr3_nt: TGTGCCTGGAATGCAGGGGACCTCTACAATGAGCAGTTCTTC
cdr3_aa: CAWNAGDLYNEQFF

d_call: .
clone_size: few
v_call: TRBV20-1
j_call: TRBJ2-2
cdr3_nt: TGCAGTGCTATAGCGAACACCGGGGAGCTGTTTTTT
cdr3_aa: CSAIANTGELFF

d_call: .
clone_size: .
v_call: TRBV20-1
j_call: TRBJ2-1
cdr3_nt: TGCAGTGCTCCGGCCGGTTACAATGAGCAGTTCTTC
cdr3_aa: CSAPAGYNEQFF

d_call: .
clone_size: .
v_call: TRBV6-2/TRBV6-3
j_call: TRBJ2-7
cdr3_nt: TGTGCCAGCAGTCGGGCGGGCCCACTGATCGAGCAGTACTTC
cdr3_aa: CASSRAGPLIEQYF